This T cell receptor (beta chain) was retrieved from a study of T cell changes during pregnancy in multiple sclerosis. Data came from immunoSEQ multiplex PCR; TCRdb stores just in-frame clones and leaves some out. The sample consists of 35,000 to 40,000 clones, 88% of them appearing once. Trimming at V came to 1 base and at J to 5 bases, leaving 10 bases not matched to a gene. Germline assignment: CDR1 MGHRA and CDR2 YSYEKL. The CDR3 runs 17 residues. The genes are TRBV4-1 and TRBJ2-1; 8 nucleotides match TRBD1. Sequences were derived from CD8+ T cells from peripheral blood mononuclear cells, sampled in the third trimester of pregnancy. This receptor was obtained from a female donor with multiple sclerosis, enrolled in a pregnancy study. The CDR3 DNA sequence: TGCGCCAGCAGCCAAGGGCCAGGGGGCTACTCTAACAATGAGCAGTTCTTC. Protein product: CASSQGPGGYSNNEQFF.